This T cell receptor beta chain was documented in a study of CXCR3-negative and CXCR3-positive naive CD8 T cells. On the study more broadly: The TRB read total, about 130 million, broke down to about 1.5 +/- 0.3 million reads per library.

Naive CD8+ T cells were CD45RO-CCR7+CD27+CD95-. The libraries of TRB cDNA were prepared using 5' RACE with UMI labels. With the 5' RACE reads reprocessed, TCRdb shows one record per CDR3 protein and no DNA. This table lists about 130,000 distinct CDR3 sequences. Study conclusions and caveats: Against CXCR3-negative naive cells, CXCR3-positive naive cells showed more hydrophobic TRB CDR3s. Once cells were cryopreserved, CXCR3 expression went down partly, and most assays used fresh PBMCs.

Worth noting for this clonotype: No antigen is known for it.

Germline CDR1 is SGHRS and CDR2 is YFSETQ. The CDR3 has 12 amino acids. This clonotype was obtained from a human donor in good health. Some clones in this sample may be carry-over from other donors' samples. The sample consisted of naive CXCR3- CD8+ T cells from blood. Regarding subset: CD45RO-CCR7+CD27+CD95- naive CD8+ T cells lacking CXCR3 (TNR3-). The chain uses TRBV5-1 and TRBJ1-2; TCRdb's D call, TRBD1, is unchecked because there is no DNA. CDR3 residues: CASSTSGNGYTF.